Shown below are 19 T cell receptor beta chains from a single sample sequenced in a study of blood T cell repertoires in COVID-19. Data came from immunoSEQ multiplex PCR; TCRdb stores just in-frame clones and leaves some out. Among over 200,000 clones, 91% were seen once, and the ten largest hold around 2.6%. The specimen was peripheral blood. Receptors were obtained from a person aged 18-29 years with COVID-19, enrolled during active disease.

The sample holds one count of this clone. Distinct nucleotide sequences in the sample also encode this CDR3. DNA of the CDR3: TGTGCCACCAGTGATCCGGGACTAGCAAATACCGGGGAGCTGTTTTTT. The encoded protein is CATSDPGLANTGELFF. This sequence joins TRBV24-1 and TRBJ2-2, with TRBD2 matching over 9 bases. This CDR3 region has 16 residues. CDR1 and CDR2 from the germline V gene are KGHDR and SFDVKD. V shed 3 bases, J shed 5 bases, and the junction held 6 bases outside the gene matches.

The rearrangement joins TRBV7-6 to TRBJ2-2; D might be TRBD2 (5 bases). CDR1 SGHVS and CDR2 FNYEAQ come from the germline V gene. The ends were cut back, 5 bases at V and 1 base at J, with 8 bases in the middle. The CDR3 runs 14 residues. CDR3 residues: CASSRLRNTGELFF. The CDR3 DNA follows: TGTGCCAGCAGCCGACTACGGAACACCGGGGAGCTGTTTTTT.

The chain recombines TRBV19 with TRBJ1-3; D is unresolved. The CDR3 is made up of 16 amino acids. CDR1 LNHDA and CDR2 SQIVND come from the germline V gene (reference sequence). V lost 3 bases, J lost 2 bases, and 14 bases lay in between. The chain's CDR3 is CASSILSLLPGNTIYF. Here the CDR3 DNA reads TGTGCCAGTAGTATTCTATCCCTCCTACCTGGAAACACCATATATTTT.

This sequence joins TRBV14 and TRBJ2-5; no clear D. This CDR3 has 15 amino acids. Trimming removed 0 bases from V and 2 bases from J, with 10 bases in between. Germline V gene sequence: CDR1 SGHDN, CDR2 FVKESK. The CDR3 sequence is CASSQDRTTQETQYF. In nucleotides, the CDR3 is TGTGCCAGCAGCCAAGACCGCACTACTCAAGAGACCCAGTACTTC. Using reference TRBV14 and TRBJ2-5 for the parts outside the CDR3, the full variable domain is EAGVTQFPSHSVIEKGQTVTLRCDPISGHDNLYWYRRVMGKEIKFLLHFVKESKQDESGMPNNRFLAERTGGTYSTLKVQPAELEDSGVYFCASSQDRTTQETQYFGPGTRLLVL.

The rearrangement joins TRBV19 to TRBJ1-1; D is undetermined. The CDR3 consists of 15 residues. In germline, CDR1 is LNHDA, CDR2 SQIVND (reference sequence). V lost 5 bases and J lost 5, with 18 bases in between. The CDR3 region has the DNA TGTGCCAGTAGTCCCCCGAAAGGTAGGAGTACTGAAGCTTTCTTT. Translation: CASSPPKGRSTEAFF.

This clone has only a few counts. The J gene is TRBJ1-2, the V gene TRBV9; D is ambiguous. CDR3 length equals 14 residues. Per germline, CDR1 SGDLS and CDR2 YYNGEE. V lost 2 bases and J 0 bases, leaving 8 bases between the germline ends. DNA for the CDR3: TGTGCCAGCAGCGTCGGGAGAGCTAACTATGGCTACACCTTC. This gives the protein CASSVGRANYGYTF.

The chain uses TRBV24-1 and TRBJ2-7, with D tentatively TRBD2 (6 bases). V was clipped by 2 bases and J by 4 bases, with 17 bases between them. The CDR3 is 16 residues long. Per the germline V gene, CDR1 is KGHDR and CDR2 is SFDVKD. CDR3 sequence reads: CATSDSGSQNSYEQYF. CDR3 bases: TGTGCCACCAGTGATTCCGGGAGTCAGAATTCTTACGAGCAGTACTTC.

This chain links TRBV7-9 with TRBJ2-1; D possibly corresponds to TRBD2 (6 bases). Between the trimmed V and J ends, which lost 2 bases and 8 bases, there was a span of 19 bases. This CDR3 is built from 16 residues. Germline CDR1 and CDR2: SEHNR and FQNEAQ (reference sequence). The CDR3 nucleotides read TGTGCCAGCAGCTTATCCTCGGGGGTGCCGGGCGATGAGCAGTTCTTC. The encoded protein is CASSLSSGVPGDEQFF.

This chain connects TRBV5-6 to TRBJ1-3, with D maybe TRBD1 (6 bases). Per the germline V gene, CDR1 is SGHDT and CDR2 is YYEEEE. V was cut by 4 bases and J by 0 bases, with 23 bases left in between. The CDR3 contains 19 residues. The CDR3 nucleotides are TGTGCCAGCAGCCCCCTCGCCCAGAACAGGGCCCGCTCTGGAAACACCATATATTTT. Its translation is CASSPLAQNRARSGNTIYF.

The gene calls are TRBV13 and TRBJ2-7, with 8 positions matching TRBD2. The V gene end was trimmed by 5 bases and the J gene end by 5 bases; junction bases not matched to a gene: 14. CDR3 length equals 16 residues. The germline V gene has CDR1 PRHDT and CDR2 FYEKMQ (reference sequence). CDR3 loop: CASSTNREGPRDEQYF. The CDR3 DNA reads as TGTGCCAGCAGCACAAACCGGGAGGGCCCTCGGGACGAGCAGTACTTC.

The rearrangement joins TRBV3-1 (or the pseudogene TRBV3-2) to TRBJ2-5; weak D call: TRBD1 (5 bases). V was pared by 4 bases and J by 5 bases, with 17 bases between. The CDR3 extends over 15 amino acids. Germline V gene lookup returns CDR1 LGHDT and CDR2 YNNKEL (reference sequence). CDR3 residues: CASSRSAVRQETQYF. In DNA, the CDR3 is TGTGCCAGCAGCCGATCCGCCGTTAGACAGGAGACCCAGTACTTC.

This chain joins TRBV5-6 and TRBJ2-1, with D hard to call. Deletions cut 1 base from V and 14 bases from J, with 16 bases between. The CDR3 runs to 13 residues. Germline CDR1 SGHDT, CDR2 YYEEEE. This CDR3 reads CASSLRPRSGEFF. DNA of the CDR3: TGTGCCAGCAGCTTGAGGCCCCGGTCTGGAGAGTTCTTC.

The chain carries TRBV28 and TRBJ2-7, with 7 nucleotides matching TRBD2. The CDR3 sequence is 15 residues long. The junction had 9 bases not matched to a gene; V was cut back by 5 bases and J by 2 bases. The germline V gene has CDR1 MDHEN and CDR2 SYDVKM. CDR3 sequence (DNA): TGTGCCAGCAGTCGGGCGGGAGCTATAGCCTACGAGCAGTACTTC. Protein sequence: CASSRAGAIAYEQYF. Using reference TRBV28 and TRBJ2-7 for the parts outside the CDR3, the full variable domain is DVKVTQSSRYLVKRTGEKVFLECVQDMDHENMFWYRQDPGLGLRLIYFSYDVKMKEKGDIPEGYSVSREKKERFSLILESASTNQTSMYLCASSRAGAIAYEQYFGPGTRLTVT.

The rearrangement uses TRBV6-5 and TRBJ1-5, with no clear D. This CDR3 spans 14 amino acids. CDR1 is MNHEY and CDR2 is SVGAGI in the germline V gene. Trimming took 0 bases from V and 4 from J, leaving 7 bases between them. The CDR3 DNA is TGTGCCAGCAGTTACTCGGAACTAAATCAGCCCCAGCATTTT. Its protein product is CASSYSELNQPQHF.

The chain has TRBV27 and TRBJ1-2, with no clear D. Trimming stripped 5 bases from V and 0 bases from J, with 13 bases between. This CDR3 region has 15 residues. Germline CDR1 MNHEY, CDR2 SMNVEV (reference sequence). The CDR3 reads CASSPIPRANYGYTF. Written as DNA, the CDR3 is TGTGCCAGCAGTCCTATTCCGCGGGCTAACTATGGCTACACCTTC.

V is TRBV21-1 and J is TRBJ2-7; TRBD1 is the table's D call and was not checked against the DNA. TRBV21-1 is a listed pseudogene. This CDR3 region has 13 residues. DNA of the CDR3: TGTGCCAGTTGGGTGGCTCAGGGCTACGAGCAGTACTTC. As protein: CASWVAQGYEQYF.

This rearrangement joins TRBV7-6 to TRBJ2-7; TRBD2 agrees at 7 bases. Germline V CDR1 and CDR2: SGHVS, FNYEAQ. This CDR3 region has 15 residues. The J segment lost 3 bases and the V segment lost 5 bases, leaving 10 bases of the junction unmatched. DNA of the CDR3: TGTGCCAGCAGCAATACCCCTAGCGGTAACTACGAGCAGTACTTC. Translating it yields CASSNTPSGNYEQYF.

V and J are TRBV5-6 and TRBJ1-5; a weak D match, TRBD1 (6 bases). Germline values: CDR1 SGHDT, CDR2 YYEEEE. The CDR3 extends over 13 amino acids. V gave up 6 bases and J gave up 4 bases, with 11 bases separating them. The CDR3 spells CASTVQGNQPQHF. The CDR3 DNA is TGTGCCAGCACTGTACAGGGTAATCAGCCCCAGCATTTT. Supplemented by reference TRBV5-6 and TRBJ1-5, the full variable domain reads DAGVTQSPTHLIKTRGQQVTLRCSPKSGHDTVSWYQQALGQGPQFIFQYYEEEERQRGNFPDRFSGHQFPNYSSELNVNALLLGDSALYLCASTVQGNQPQHFGDGTRLSIL.

This clone was picked up a small number of times. This chain joins TRBV3-1 (or the pseudogene TRBV3-2) and TRBJ2-7, with D maybe TRBD1 (6 bases). Germline CDR1 reads LGHDT; CDR2 reads YNNKEL (reference sequence). CDR3 length: 14 residues. V lost 2 bases and J 2 bases, leaving 10 bases between the germline ends. The CDR3 nucleotides are TGTGCCAGCAGCCAATATACAGGGCCCTACGAGCAGTACTTC. This encodes CASSQYTGPYEQYF.